A single TCR beta chain is shown here with its context. Its antigen is undetermined. The sample originates from a study of T cell responses to AZD1222 COVID-19 vaccine. Points from the study as a whole: The donor cohort was predominantly white British with a female majority, and clonal diversity may have been underestimated. At study baseline, merely more than 5 AZD1222 recipients were seropositive.

The V end was cut by 3 bases, the J end by 1 base, with 12 bases between. This CDR3 spans 15 amino acids. Germline CDR1 SGHTA, CDR2 FQGNSA. The table came from immunoSEQ multiplex PCR; TCRdb's copy has only in-frame clones and leaves some out. Counted here are about 89,000 clones, more than 70% occurring once; the ten biggest clones make up more than 5%. The J gene is TRBJ1-1, the V gene TRBV7-2; D gene ambiguous. The TCR comes from an adult who received the AZD1222 COVID-19 vaccine. The sample was peripheral blood, taken 28 days after the second AZD1222 dose. CDR3 sequence: CASSLAVGWNTEAFF. The CDR3 nucleotides are TGTGCCAGCAGCTTGGCTGTGGGGTGGAACACTGAAGCTTTCTTT.